Listed here are 24 T cell receptor beta chains from one sample, sequenced in a study of cytomegalovirus exposure and HLA in healthy donors. The study ran its PCR with 60 Vbeta and 13 Jbeta primers. Only in-frame clones appear in the TCRdb table, and some are missing; sequencing was by immunoSEQ multiplex PCR. The sample table sets out approximately 68,000 clones. The sample comprised PBMCs. The receptors here all came from a female donor in good health and CMV-seropositive.

Here the CDR3 DNA reads TGTGCCAGCAGCTTGGAACAGGGGACAGATACGCAGTATTTT. Translating gives CASSLEQGTDTQYF. The genes are TRBV5-4 and TRBJ2-3; 7 bases fit TRBD1. Germline trimming cut 0 bases from V and 3 bases from J; bases unmatched to any gene: 1. Germline lookup yields CDR1 SGHNT and CDR2 YYREEE (reference sequence). There are 14 residues in the CDR3.

The chain joins TRBV6-5 to TRBJ2-7, with 9 bases matching TRBD1. V dropped 7 bases and J dropped 4; count of bases not matched to a gene: 8. The CDR3 consists of 14 residues. Germline V gives CDR1 MNHEY, CDR2 SVGAGI. In nucleotides, the CDR3 is TGTGCCAGCATTCCGGGACAGGGTATGTACGAGCAGTACTTC. Translating it yields CASIPGQGMYEQYF.

V gene TRBV7-9 combines with J gene TRBJ2-5; 10 bases are a match to TRBD1. V trimming: 5 bases; J trimming: 2 bases; junction bases outside the gene matches: 11. Looked up from germline, CDR1 is SEHNR and CDR2 is FQNEAQ (reference sequence). This CDR3 region has 17 residues. The chain's CDR3 is CASSHDRTGGTQETQYF. CDR3 coding DNA: TGTGCCAGCAGCCACGATAGGACAGGGGGAACTCAAGAGACCCAGTACTTC.

The chain has TRBV10-2 and TRBJ1-5; no definite D call. The germline gives CDR1 WSHSY, CDR2 SAAADI. The V end was cut by 6 bases, the J end by 2 bases, with 11 bases between. This CDR3 contains 14 residues. The CDR3 sequence is CASRGLEGNQPQHF. Written as DNA, the CDR3 is TGCGCCAGCAGGGGCCTGGAGGGCAATCAGCCCCAGCATTTT.

The chain couples TRBV9 to TRBJ1-3, with 10 bases aligning to TRBD1. From germline, CDR1 is SGDLS and CDR2 YYNGEE. The CDR3 sequence is 15 residues long. Germline trimming cut 0 bases from V and 10 bases from J; bases unmatched to any gene: 7. The CDR3 DNA sequence: TGTGCCAGCAGCGTAGGGGGGGACAGGGGTGAGACCATATATTTT. This encodes CASSVGGDRGETIYF.

The gene calls are TRBV13 and TRBJ2-5, with D possibly being TRBD1 (5 bases). The V end was cut by 1 base, the J end by 2 bases, with 11 bases between. This CDR3 is built from 15 residues. Germline V gene sequence: CDR1 PRHDT, CDR2 FYEKMQ (reference sequence). The CDR3 sequence is CASSLVVQGQETQYF. The CDR3, as DNA: TGTGCCAGCAGCTTAGTTGTCCAGGGACAAGAGACCCAGTACTTC.

CDR3 nucleotide sequence: TGCGCCAGCAGCCCGGAGCGGGGGCAAGAGACCCAGTACTTC. It is translated as CASSPERGQETQYF. This sequence joins TRBV5-1 and TRBJ2-5; 8 positions agree with TRBD2. Trimming removed 4 bases from V and 2 bases from J; junction bases left unmatched: 4. The germline gives CDR1 SGHRS, CDR2 YFSETQ. This CDR3 has 14 residues.

The rearrangement joins TRBV7-3 to TRBJ2-7; 12 nucleotides align to TRBD1. Germline trimming cut 0 bases from V and 12 bases from J; bases unmatched to any gene: 6. CDR3 length: 14 amino acids. Germline assignment: CDR1 SGHTA and CDR2 FQGTGA. This CDR3 is CASSLTGTGGLRYF. The CDR3 DNA reads as TGTGCCAGCAGCTTAACGGGGACAGGGGGCTTACGGTACTTC. The complete variable domain, with remaining parts taken from reference TRBV7-3 and TRBJ2-7, reads GAGVSQTPSNKVTEKGKYVELRCDPISGHTALYWYRQSLGQGPEFLIYFQGTGAADDSGLPNDRFFAVRPEGSVSTLKIQRTERGDSAVYLCASSLTGTGGLRYFGPGTRLTVT.

V usage is TRBV7-9 and J usage is TRBJ2-1, with a possible D match to TRBD2 (6 bases). Germline CDR1 reads SEHNR; CDR2 reads FQNEAQ (reference sequence). The CDR3 covers 14 residues. With 5 bases removed from V and 5 bases from J, the gap between germline ends came to 13 bases. The CDR3 nucleotides are TGTGCCAGCAGCCACGGGGGTAATCACAATGAGCAGTTCTTC. This encodes CASSHGGNHNEQFF.

The J gene is TRBJ1-4, the V gene TRBV18; 7 bases agree with TRBD1. V lost 5 bases, J lost 8 bases, and 5 bases stayed unmatched. The germline CDR1 and CDR2 sequences are KGHSH and LQKENI. The CDR3 extends over 13 amino acids. CDR3 DNA: TGTGCCAGCTCAATCGGACAGGAGGAAAAACTGTTTTTT. Protein sequence: CASSIGQEEKLFF. Full variable domain (outside the CDR3, taken from reference TRBV18 and TRBJ1-4): NAGVMQNPRHLVRRRGQEARLRCSPMKGHSHVYWYRQLPEEGLKFMVYLQKENIIDESGMPKERFSAEFPKEGPSILRIQQVVRGDSAAYFCASSIGQEEKLFFGSGTQLSVL.

V usage is TRBV29-1 and J usage is TRBJ1-2; possible D gene TRBD1, 5 bases. Per germline, CDR1 SQVTM and CDR2 ANQGSEA. The CDR3 length is 14 residues. V dropped 3 bases and J dropped 3 bases, with 14 bases sitting between them. CDR3 residues: CSVDALTGDYGYTF. CDR3 in DNA: TGCAGCGTTGATGCCCTTACAGGTGACTATGGCTACACCTTC.

V usage is TRBV5-6 and J usage is TRBJ2-2; 9 bases fit TRBD2. Germline CDR1 reads SGHDT; CDR2 reads YYEEEE. The CDR3 runs to 18 residues. Losses at the gene ends were 3 bases for V and 3 bases for J; bases not matched to a gene: 12. CDR3 bases: TGTGCCAGCAGCTCGTCCCAGCGGGGGGTGGGTTACACCGGGGAGCTGTTTTTT. This sequence encodes CASSSSQRGVGYTGELFF.

V and J are TRBV7-9 and TRBJ2-7; 9 nucleotides align to TRBD1. Germline assignment: CDR1 SEHNR and CDR2 FQNEAQ (reference sequence). The V and J ends lost 5 bases and 3 bases, in that order; junction bases with no gene match: 5. This CDR3 is 14 amino acids long. DNA of the CDR3: TGTGCCAGCAGCGGACAGGGGTTAGGCTACGAGCAGTACTTC. Its protein is CASSGQGLGYEQYF.

This chain uses TRBV11-3 with TRBJ2-2; TRBD2 agrees at 12 bases. Trimming took 4 bases from V and 1 from J; bases not matched to a gene: 1. CDR1 is SGHNT and CDR2 is YENEEA in the germline V gene. This CDR3 spans 16 amino acids. For the CDR3, the DNA is TGTGCCAGCAGCTCGGGACTAGCGGGGAACACCGGGGAGCTGTTTTTT. Its translation: CASSSGLAGNTGELFF.

As for this clone: Sequence at one end of the junction differs from germline and may be a read error. This chain joins TRBV7-7 and TRBJ2-2, with 12 bases aligning to TRBD1. The length of the CDR3 is 16 residues. The germline CDR1 and CDR2 sequences are SSHAT and FNYEAQ (reference sequence). The CDR3 protein is CASSPGGDRGPGELFF. The CDR3 DNA is TGTGCTAGCAGCCCCGGCGGGGACAGGGGGCCCGGGGAGCTGTTTTTT. The variable domain in full, completed from reference TRBV7-7 and TRBJ2-2, reads GAGVSQSPRYKVTKRGQDVTLRCDPISSHATLYWYQQALGQGPEFLTYFNYEAQPDKSGLPSDRFSAERPEGSISTLTIQRTEQRDSAMYRCASSPGGDRGPGELFFGEGSRLTVL.

The J gene is TRBJ2-7, the V gene TRBV9; tentative D call: TRBD2 (5 bases). Deletions cut 1 base from V and 7 bases from J, with 18 bases between. Germline V CDR1 and CDR2: SGDLS, YYNGEE. CDR3 length: 15 amino acids. The CDR3 DNA reads as TGTGCCAGCAGCGTATCCCACTCCTCGGACTGGGAGCAGTACTTC. It codes for CASSVSHSSDWEQYF.

The chain has TRBV6-5 and TRBJ1-1; tentative D call: TRBD1 (6 bases). This CDR3 comprises 14 residues. V gave up 2 bases and J gave up 0 bases, with 7 bases separating them. The germline gives CDR1 MNHEY, CDR2 SVGAGI. In nucleotides, the CDR3 is TGTGCCAGCAGTTACGACAGGATGAACACTGAAGCTTTCTTT. It codes for CASSYDRMNTEAFF.

The chain has TRBV20-1 and TRBJ1-2, with unresolved D. The CDR3 runs to 10 residues. Germline CDR1 DFQATT, CDR2 SNEGSKA (reference sequence). V was clipped by 4 bases and J by 8 bases, with 8 bases between them. The CDR3 bases are TGCAGTGCTACGGGGTTGGGCTACACCTTC. Encoded protein: CSATGLGYTF.

The V and J genes are TRBV2 and TRBJ1-1, with D maybe TRBD1 (6 bases). The germline V gene encodes CDR1 SNHLY and CDR2 FYNNEI. The CDR3 runs to 15 residues. The V end was cut by 6 bases, the J end by 1 base, with 15 bases between. This CDR3 is CASRDSIIPNTEAFF. CDR3 nucleotides: TGTGCCAGCAGGGACAGTATAATACCGAACACTGAAGCTTTCTTT.

V usage is TRBV4-3 and J usage is TRBJ2-2; 7 nucleotides align to TRBD2. Germline V gene data show CDR1 as LGHNA and CDR2 as YSLEER. The trim removed 0 bases at V and 0 bases at J, leaving 1 base unmatched. The length of the CDR3 is 16 residues. CDR3 sequence (DNA): TGCGCCAGCAGCCAAGATCGGGGGGCGAACACCGGGGAGCTGTTTTTT. It yields the protein CASSQDRGANTGELFF.

This chain joins TRBV5-5 and TRBJ2-7; tentative D call: TRBD1 (7 bases). The CDR3 totals 14 residues. V was shortened by 4 bases and J by 6 bases, with 17 bases between the two germline ends. CDR1 is SGHKS, CDR2 YYEKEE, per germline (reference sequence). The chain's CDR3 is CASSVKVQGGEQYF. The CDR3, as DNA: TGTGCCAGCAGCGTTAAAGTCCAGGGGGGCGAGCAGTACTTC.

This chain links TRBV30 with TRBJ1-1, with a possible D match to TRBD1 (5 bases). V lost 2 bases and J 8 bases, leaving 12 bases between the germline ends. Germline assignment: CDR1 GTSNPN and CDR2 SVGIG (reference sequence). This CDR3 comprises 12 residues. The CDR3 is CAWSRDSVEAFF. DNA of the CDR3: TGTGCCTGGAGTAGAGACAGTGTGGAAGCTTTCTTT.

V and J are TRBV6-1 and TRBJ1-1; 9 bases agree with TRBD1. V lost 8 bases to trimming and J lost 2 bases; unmatched junction nucleotides: 6. The CDR3 runs 14 residues. The germline CDR1 and CDR2 sequences are MNHNS and SASEGT. In DNA form, the CDR3 reads TGTGCCAGCTCAAAGGACAGGGGAAACACTGAAGCTTTCTTT. It specifies CASSKDRGNTEAFF.

This chain connects TRBV28 to TRBJ1-5; D not resolved. Germline lookup yields CDR1 MDHEN and CDR2 SYDVKM. The CDR3 extends over 12 amino acids. The V end lost 6 bases, the J end lost 6 bases, and 9 bases lay between the germline ends. CDR3 in DNA: TGTGCCAGCAGGCGGATGGGTCAGCCCCAGCATTTT. It codes for CASRRMGQPQHF.